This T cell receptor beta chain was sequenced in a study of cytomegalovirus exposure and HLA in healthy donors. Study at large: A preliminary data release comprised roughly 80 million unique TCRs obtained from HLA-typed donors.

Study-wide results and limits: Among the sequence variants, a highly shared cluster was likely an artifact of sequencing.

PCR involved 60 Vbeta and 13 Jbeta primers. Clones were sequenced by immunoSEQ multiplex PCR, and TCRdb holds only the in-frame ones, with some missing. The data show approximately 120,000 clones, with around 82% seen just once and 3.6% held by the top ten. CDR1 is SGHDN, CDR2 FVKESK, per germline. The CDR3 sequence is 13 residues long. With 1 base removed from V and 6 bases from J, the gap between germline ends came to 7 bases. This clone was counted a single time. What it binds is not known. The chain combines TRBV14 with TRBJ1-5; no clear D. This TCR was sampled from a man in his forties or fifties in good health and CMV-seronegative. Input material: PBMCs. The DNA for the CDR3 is TGTGCCAGCAGCCAAGGAGGGTTTCAGCCCCAGCATTTT. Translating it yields CASSQGGFQPQHF.